This TCR beta chain was documented in a study of blood T cell repertoires in COVID-19 (dated by TCRdb to the early 2020s). General notes on the study: Samples from collaborators originated in the United States, Italy and Spain and spanned both the acute and convalescent phases of COVID-19. Deeply sampled blood TCRbeta repertoires from subjects exposed to, actively infected with, or recovered from COVID-19 were included in the dataset. The material from the prospective study consisted of cDNA or gDNA derived from T cells, B-cell-depleted T cells, or PBMCs. HLA class I and class II types, where available, came from metadata supplied by the sample provider rather than from assay-based typing. Nearly every sample came with metadata listing a de-identified subject ID, COVID-19 status, age in years and sex. The repertoires were released in a freely available public database intended as a resource for research on the immune response to SARS-CoV-2. Samples came from the ongoing ImmuneRACE study (first 160 participants) plus 1,254 subjects from 6 global collaborators. Findings and caveats that apply to the study as a whole: The amount of clinical and demographic metadata varied by source and participant and was provided uncurated.

At one collaborating source in Seattle, patients were enrolled during active infection and were followed longitudinally through the course of disease. Whole blood was collected in K2EDTA tubes by collaborating institutions according to the institutions' own protocols. For TCRbeta analysis, collaborators shipped samples in one of three forms: frozen whole blood, isolated PBMCs, or DNA extracted from either of those sample types. Concerning this clone: Its antigen remains unidentified. No quality values exist for individual bases; no much larger clone is one base distant.

TCRbeta CDR3 regions were amplified from genomic DNA using the immunoSEQ Assay, a bias-controlled multiplex PCR. As for the original processing: The number of nucleated cells in each sample was estimated by amplification of reference gene primers within the assay. To quantify the absolute abundance of each unique TCRbeta CDR3 rearrangement, sequence reads were collapsed and filtered. Productive Simpson clonality was computed per sample as the square root of Simpson's diversity index over productive rearrangements. TCRdb's version of the immuneACCESS table is confined to in-frame rearrangements and falls short of the full clone set. An unresolved V gene accounts for under half of the shortfall where checked; the remainder is of unknown origin. Clonal size and the V and J genes are those of that table, whereas D and trimming came from the DNA. This sample gives nearly 300,000 clones in total; roughly 83% of them show up just once. The ten largest clonotypes hold over 1.1% of the sample.

The germline V gene (reference sequence) supplies CDR1 SEHNR and CDR2 FQNEAQ. The V and J ends are trimmed by 5 bases and 5 bases, leaving 15 bases between them. From cysteine to phenylalanine, the CDR3 is 14 amino acids long. The entry retains the CDR3 DNA only, 42 bases that are in frame from base 1. The sequence derives from a human donor with COVID-19, enrolled during active disease. The donor label of this sample is uncertain. Sequencing was carried out using peripheral blood. The rearranged chain carries TRBV7-9 and TRBJ2-5, with TRBD2 as a weak D call on 6 bases. The CDR3 in this case is CASSLEAGWETQYF. The DNA sequence reads TGTGCCAGCAGCCTAGAGGCGGGATGGGAGACCCAGTACTTC.